This TCR beta chain was recovered during a study of T cell responses to AZD1222 COVID-19 vaccine (TCRdb year 2021). Background for the entire study: AZD1222 recipients given second doses at about 4 weeks or at about 12 weeks were pooled, since spike-specific TCR depth and breadth were not found to differ between the two schedules. TCR sequencing covered 233 trial participants: 200 to 220 given two doses of AZD1222 and approximately 26 given two doses of MenACWY control vaccine. Enrollment into the trials was organized by age into subgroups of 18-55, 56-69 and 70-plus years, and those subgroups contained about 160, 30 and 59 TCR-sequenced participants, respectively. Here is what the overall study found, with its caveats: Because no day 14 peak-response samples were available, repertoires were characterized only after the peak T cell response. In the small 56-69-year group, the increase in depth fell short of significance, most likely because of low power. Nearly half of unique spike-specific TCRs reportedly recognized epitopes outside regions mutated in the B.1.351 and B.1.1.7 variants. Only five to seven AZD1222 recipients were SARS-CoV-2 seropositive at baseline, limiting conclusions about previously exposed vaccinees. CD4 TCRs associated with the vaccine covered the entire spike protein, and the dominant responses were in regions 160-218 and 743-854. After two AZD1222 doses, both the breadth and the depth of spike-specific TCRs were significantly higher than at day 0 and than in MenACWY recipients. Participants were mostly white British and included more females than males, and it was suggested by the authors that clonal diversity may have been underestimated.

Interpreted using the paper, the time point label stands for: baseline before first vaccination. Vaccinee samples came from UK trials COV001 and COV002, including a single-blind randomized controlled phase 2/3 trial of AZD1222 (ChAdOx1 nCoV-19) in healthy adults. Trial participant PBMC samples were collected at day 0 and day 28 after the second dose for TCRbeta chain sequencing. The CDR3 regions of human TCRbeta chains were analyzed by immunosequencing. The authors' analysis ran thus. TCRs in the repertoires were matched against a reference library of SARS-CoV-2-specific TCRs that had been generated with the MIRA antigen-specificity platform. Breadth meant the fraction of unique TCRs that were SARS-CoV-2-associated, whereas depth meant the fraction of total T cells that were SARS-CoV-2-associated. Each spike-specific TCR was assigned to its reactive spike region and to a CD4 or CD8 class using the MIRA data. Log10-transformed breadth and depth values were compared by one-way ANOVA with Sidak's multiple comparisons tests. TCRdb took over this immuneACCESS table, retaining in-frame rearrangements with V and J assigned. Such tables are incomplete; in checked studies, under half of the missing clones stem from an unresolved V gene, and the remainder is unexplained. V and J calls and clone size come straight from that table; D and trimming were deduced from the DNA. The sample contains roughly 180,000 clones, around 87% of them found a single time. The ten largest clones represent approximately 7.2% of the sample.

The germline V gene (reference sequence) yields LGHDT for CDR1 and YNNKEL for CDR2. The CDR3 measures 13 amino acids from cysteine to phenylalanine. The entry retains the CDR3 DNA only, 39 bases that are in frame from base 1. The germline ends are 5 bases apart after V is trimmed by 2 bases and J by 6 bases. For this clone: Its antigen target is currently unknown. No base-level quality is on record; no much larger clone is a single base apart.

This clonotype originated in an adult in good health. The specimen was peripheral blood, collected on day 0 of AZD1222 vaccination. Recombination linked TRBV3-1 (or the pseudogene TRBV3-2) to TRBJ1-6; the D gene assignment is ambiguous. For the CDR3, the sequence is CASSQIGNSPLHF. At the DNA level, the sequence is TGTGCCAGCAGCCAAATAGGTAATTCACCCCTCCACTTT.